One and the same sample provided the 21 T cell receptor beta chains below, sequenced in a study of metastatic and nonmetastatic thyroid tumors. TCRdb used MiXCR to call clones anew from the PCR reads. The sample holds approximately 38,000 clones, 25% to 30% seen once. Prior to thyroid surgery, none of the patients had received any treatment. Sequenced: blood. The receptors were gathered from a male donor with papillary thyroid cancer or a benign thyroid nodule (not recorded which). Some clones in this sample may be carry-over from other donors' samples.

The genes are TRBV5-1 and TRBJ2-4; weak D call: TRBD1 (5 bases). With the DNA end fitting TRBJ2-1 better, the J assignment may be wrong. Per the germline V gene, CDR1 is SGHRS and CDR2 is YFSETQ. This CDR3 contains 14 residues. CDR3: CASSFSGSHNEQFF. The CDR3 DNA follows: TGCGCCAGCAGCTTCTCAGGGTCCCACAATGAGCAGTTCTTC.

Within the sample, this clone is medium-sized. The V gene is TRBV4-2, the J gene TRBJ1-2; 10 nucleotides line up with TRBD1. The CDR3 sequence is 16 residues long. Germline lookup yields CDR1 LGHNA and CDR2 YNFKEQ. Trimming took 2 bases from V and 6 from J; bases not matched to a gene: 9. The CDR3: CASSQRTGGMGNGYTF. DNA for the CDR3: TGTGCCAGCAGCCAAAGGACAGGGGGTATGGGGAATGGCTACACCTTC.

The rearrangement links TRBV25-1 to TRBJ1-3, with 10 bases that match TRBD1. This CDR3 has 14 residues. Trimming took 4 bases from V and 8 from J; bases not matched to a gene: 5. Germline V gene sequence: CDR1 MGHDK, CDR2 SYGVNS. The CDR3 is CASSGDRGRDTIYF. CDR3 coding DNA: TGTGCCAGCAGTGGGGACAGGGGTCGGGACACCATATATTTT. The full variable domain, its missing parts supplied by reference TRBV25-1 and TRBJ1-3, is EADIYQTPRYLVIGTGKKITLECSQTMGHDKMYWYQQDPGMELHLIHYSYGVNSTEKGDLSSESTVSRIRTEHFPLTLESARPSHTSQYLCASSGDRGRDTIYFGEGSWLTVV.

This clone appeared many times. The CDR3 here is CASSLTPGYEQYF. CDR3 coding DNA: TGTGCCAGCAGCTTAACGCCAGGTTACGAGCAGTACTTC. This sequence joins TRBV7-2 and TRBJ2-7; unclear D gene. Germline V lookup: CDR1 SGHTA, CDR2 FQGNSA. The CDR3 spans 13 residues. Trimming took off 2 bases at V and 4 bases at J, with 9 bases between the two ends. The whole variable domain, filled in from reference TRBV7-2 and TRBJ2-7, reads GAGVSQSPSNKVTEKGKDVELRCDPISGHTALYWYRQSLGQGLEFLIYFQGNSAPDKSGLPSDRFSAERTGGSVSTLTIQRTQQEDSAVYLCASSLTPGYEQYFGPGTRLTVT.

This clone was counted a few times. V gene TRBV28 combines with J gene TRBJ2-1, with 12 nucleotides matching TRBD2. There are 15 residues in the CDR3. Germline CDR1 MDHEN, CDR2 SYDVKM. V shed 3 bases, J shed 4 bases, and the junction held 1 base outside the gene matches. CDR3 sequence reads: CASSLGTSGYNEQFF. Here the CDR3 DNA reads TGTGCCAGCAGTTTGGGGACTAGCGGGTACAATGAGCAGTTCTTC.

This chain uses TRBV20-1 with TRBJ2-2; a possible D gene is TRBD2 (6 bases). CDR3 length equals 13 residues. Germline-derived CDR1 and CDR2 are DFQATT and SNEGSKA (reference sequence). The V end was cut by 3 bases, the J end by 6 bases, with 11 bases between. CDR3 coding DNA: TGCAGTGCTAGGGAGGGAGGCCCCGGGGAGCTGTTTTTT. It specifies CSAREGGPGELFF.

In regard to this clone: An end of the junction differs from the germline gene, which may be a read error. The CDR3 nucleotides read TGTGCCAGTAGCCTCCGTGACAGACCACCCTACGAGCACTACTTC. Protein: CASSLRDRPPYEHYF. The chain is built from TRBV19 and TRBJ2-7, with a weak D call TRBD1 (5 bases). The CDR3 has 15 amino acids. Looked up from germline, CDR1 is LNHDA and CDR2 is SQIVND (reference sequence).

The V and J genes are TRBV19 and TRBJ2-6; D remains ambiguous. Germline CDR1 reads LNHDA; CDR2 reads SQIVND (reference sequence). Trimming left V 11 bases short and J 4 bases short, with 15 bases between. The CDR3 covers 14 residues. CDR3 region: CAGKPSCGANVLTF. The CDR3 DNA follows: TGTGCCGGCAAGCCCTCTTGCGGGGCCAACGTCCTGACTTTC.

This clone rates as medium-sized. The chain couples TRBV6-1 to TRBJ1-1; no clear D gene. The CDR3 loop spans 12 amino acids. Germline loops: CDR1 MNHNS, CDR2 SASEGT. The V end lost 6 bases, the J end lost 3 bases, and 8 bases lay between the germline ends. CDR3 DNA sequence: TGTGCCAGCAGCGCCCACGACACTGAAGCTTTCTTT. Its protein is CASSAHDTEAFF.

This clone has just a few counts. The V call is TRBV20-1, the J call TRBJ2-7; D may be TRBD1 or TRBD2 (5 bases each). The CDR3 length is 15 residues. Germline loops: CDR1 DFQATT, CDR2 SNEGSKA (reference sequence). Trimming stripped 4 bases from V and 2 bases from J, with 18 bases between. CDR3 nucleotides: TGCAGTGCTAACTGGGAGATGGGGCCCGCCTACGAGCAGTACTTC. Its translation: CSANWEMGPAYEQYF.

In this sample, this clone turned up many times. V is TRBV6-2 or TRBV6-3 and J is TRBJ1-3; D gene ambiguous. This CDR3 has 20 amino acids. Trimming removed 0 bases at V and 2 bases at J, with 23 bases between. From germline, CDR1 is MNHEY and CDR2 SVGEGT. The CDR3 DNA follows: TGTGCCAGCAGTTACTCGAAAGAGCTCTCTGACATCCGCCCTGGAAACACCATATATTTT. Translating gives CASSYSKELSDIRPGNTIYF.

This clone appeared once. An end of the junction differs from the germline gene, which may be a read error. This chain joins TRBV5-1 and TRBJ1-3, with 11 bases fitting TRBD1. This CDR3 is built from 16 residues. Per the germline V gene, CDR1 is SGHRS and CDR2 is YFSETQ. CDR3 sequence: CASSDGQGARGSTIYF. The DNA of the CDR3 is TGCGCCAGCAGCGACGGACAGGGGGCGCGAGGAAGCACCATATATTTT. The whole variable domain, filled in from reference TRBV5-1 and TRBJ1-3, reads KAGVTQTPRYLIKTRGQQVTLSCSPISGHRSVSWYQQTPGQGLQFLFEYFSETQRNKGNFPGRFSGRQFSNSRSEMNVSTLELGDSALYLCASSDGQGARGSTIYFGEGSWLTVV.

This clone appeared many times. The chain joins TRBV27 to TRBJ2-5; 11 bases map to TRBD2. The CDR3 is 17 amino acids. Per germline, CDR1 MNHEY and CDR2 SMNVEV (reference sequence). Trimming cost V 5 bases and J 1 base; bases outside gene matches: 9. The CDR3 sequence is CASSTRLAGPLQETQYF. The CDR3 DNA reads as TGTGCCAGCAGTACCCGACTAGCGGGACCCCTCCAAGAGACCCAGTACTTC.

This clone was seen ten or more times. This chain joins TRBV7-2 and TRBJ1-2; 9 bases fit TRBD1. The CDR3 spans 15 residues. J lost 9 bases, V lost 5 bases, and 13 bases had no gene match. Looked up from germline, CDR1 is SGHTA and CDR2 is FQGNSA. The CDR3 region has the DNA TGTGCCAGCAGCCCTGGGACAGGGAGGATCTCGAGCTACACCTTC. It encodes CASSPGTGRISSYTF.

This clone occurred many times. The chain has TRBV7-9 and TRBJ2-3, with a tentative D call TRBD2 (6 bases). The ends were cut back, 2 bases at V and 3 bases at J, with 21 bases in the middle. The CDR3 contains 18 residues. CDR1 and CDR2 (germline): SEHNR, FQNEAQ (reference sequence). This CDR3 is CASSLIATGSRGTDTQYF. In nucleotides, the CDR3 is TGTGCCAGCAGCTTAATAGCGACGGGGTCCCGGGGGACAGATACGCAGTATTTT.

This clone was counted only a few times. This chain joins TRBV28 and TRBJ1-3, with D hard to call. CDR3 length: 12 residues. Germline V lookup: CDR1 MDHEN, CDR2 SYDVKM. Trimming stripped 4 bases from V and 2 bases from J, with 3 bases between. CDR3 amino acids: CASSSPGNTIYF. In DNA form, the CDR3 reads TGTGCCAGCAGTTCCCCTGGAAACACCATATATTTT.

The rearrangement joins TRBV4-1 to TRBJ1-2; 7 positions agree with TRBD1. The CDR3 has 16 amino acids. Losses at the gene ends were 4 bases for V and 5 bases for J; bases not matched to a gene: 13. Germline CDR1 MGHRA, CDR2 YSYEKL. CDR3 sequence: CASSRTRMDRRYGYTF. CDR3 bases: TGCGCCAGCAGCCGGACGCGTATGGACAGGAGATATGGCTACACCTTC.

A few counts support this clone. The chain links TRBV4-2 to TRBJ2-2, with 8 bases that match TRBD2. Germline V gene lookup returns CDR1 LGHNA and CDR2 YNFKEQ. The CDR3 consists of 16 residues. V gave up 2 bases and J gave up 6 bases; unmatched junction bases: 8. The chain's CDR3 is CASSQRAGVMSGELFF. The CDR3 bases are TGTGCCAGCAGCCAAAGAGCGGGAGTGATGTCCGGGGAGCTGTTTTTT.

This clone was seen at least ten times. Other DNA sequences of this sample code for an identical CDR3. The CDR3 is CATLQRKSTDTQYF. The CDR3 DNA follows: TGTGCCACGTTACAAAGAAAGAGCACAGATACGCAGTATTTT. The chain uses TRBV10-3 and TRBJ2-3; no definite D call. Trimming took off 10 bases at V and 0 bases at J, with 14 bases between the two ends. CDR3 size: 14 residues. Germline CDR1 is ENHRY and CDR2 is SYGVKD.

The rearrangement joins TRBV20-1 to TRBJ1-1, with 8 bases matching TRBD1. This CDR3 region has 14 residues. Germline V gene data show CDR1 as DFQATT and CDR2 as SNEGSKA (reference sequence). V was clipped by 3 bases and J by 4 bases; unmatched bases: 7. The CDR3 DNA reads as TGCAGTGCTAGCCCCGACAGGGGAGGCACTGAAGCTTTCTTT. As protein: CSASPDRGGTEAFF.

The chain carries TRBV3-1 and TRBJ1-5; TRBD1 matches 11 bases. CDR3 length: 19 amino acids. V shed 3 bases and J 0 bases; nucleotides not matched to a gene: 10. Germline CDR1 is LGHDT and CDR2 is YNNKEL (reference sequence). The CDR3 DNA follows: TGTGCCAGCAGCCAGCCCCGGACAGGGGGCGCGTATAGCAATCAGCCCCAGCATTTT. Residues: CASSQPRTGGAYSNQPQHF.